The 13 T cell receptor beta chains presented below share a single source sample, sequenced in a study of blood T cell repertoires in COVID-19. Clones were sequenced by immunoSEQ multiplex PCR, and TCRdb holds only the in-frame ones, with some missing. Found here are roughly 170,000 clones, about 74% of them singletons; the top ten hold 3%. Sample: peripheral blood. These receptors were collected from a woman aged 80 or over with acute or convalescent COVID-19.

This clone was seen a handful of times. The DNA for the CDR3 is TGTGCCACTGCACAGGGGGATCAGCCCCAGCATTTT. Encoded protein: CATAQGDQPQHF. The V gene is TRBV28, the J gene TRBJ1-5; TRBD1 agrees at 8 bases. V lost 10 bases, J lost 5 bases, and 4 bases stayed unmatched. Germline CDR1 reads MDHEN; CDR2 reads SYDVKM. The CDR3 has 12 residues.

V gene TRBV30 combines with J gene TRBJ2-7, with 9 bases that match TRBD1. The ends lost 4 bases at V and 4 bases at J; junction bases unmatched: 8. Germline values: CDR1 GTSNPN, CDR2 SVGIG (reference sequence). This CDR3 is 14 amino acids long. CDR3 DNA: TGTGCCTGGACCGGGACAGGGTCAGATTACGAGCAGTACTTC. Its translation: CAWTGTGSDYEQYF.

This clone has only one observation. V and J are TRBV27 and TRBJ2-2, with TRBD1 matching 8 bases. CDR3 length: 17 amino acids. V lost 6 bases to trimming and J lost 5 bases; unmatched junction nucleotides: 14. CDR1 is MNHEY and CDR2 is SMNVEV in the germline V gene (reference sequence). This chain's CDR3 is CASRPVGQGPKTGELFF. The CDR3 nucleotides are TGTGCCAGCAGACCAGTCGGACAGGGACCCAAAACCGGGGAGCTGTTTTTT.

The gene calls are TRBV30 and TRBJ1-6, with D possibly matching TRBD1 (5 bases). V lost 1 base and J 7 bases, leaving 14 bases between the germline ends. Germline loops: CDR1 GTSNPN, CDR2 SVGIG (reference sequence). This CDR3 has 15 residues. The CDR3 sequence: CAWSGLPQGNSPLHF. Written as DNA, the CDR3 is TGTGCCTGGAGTGGGCTCCCCCAGGGCAATTCACCCCTCCACTTT. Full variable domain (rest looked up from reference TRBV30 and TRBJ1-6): SQTIHQWPATLVQPVGSPLSLECTVEGTSNPNLYWYRQAAGRGLQLLFYSVGIGQISSEVPQNLSASRPQDRQFILSSKKLLLSDSGFYLCAWSGLPQGNSPLHFGNGTRLTVT.

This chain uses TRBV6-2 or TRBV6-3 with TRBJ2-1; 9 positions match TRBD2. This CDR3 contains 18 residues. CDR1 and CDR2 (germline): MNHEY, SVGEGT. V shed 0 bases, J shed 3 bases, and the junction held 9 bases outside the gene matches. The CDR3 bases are TGTGCCAGCAGTTACTCCTCGGGACTAGCACGCTTCTACAATGAGCAGTTCTTC. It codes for CASSYSSGLARFYNEQFF.

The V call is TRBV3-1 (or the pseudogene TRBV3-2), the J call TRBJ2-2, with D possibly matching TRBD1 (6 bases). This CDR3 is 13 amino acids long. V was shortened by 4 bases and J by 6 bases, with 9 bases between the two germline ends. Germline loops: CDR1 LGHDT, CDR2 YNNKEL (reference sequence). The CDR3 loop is CASSLAGAGELFF. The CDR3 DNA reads TGTGCCAGCAGCCTCGCAGGGGCCGGGGAGCTGTTTTTT.

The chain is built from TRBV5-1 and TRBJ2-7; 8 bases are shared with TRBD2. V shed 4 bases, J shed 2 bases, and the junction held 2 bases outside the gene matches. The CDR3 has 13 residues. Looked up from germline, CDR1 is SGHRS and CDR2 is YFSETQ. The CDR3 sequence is CASSQGLAYEQYF. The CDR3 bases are TGCGCCAGCAGCCAGGGACTAGCCTACGAGCAGTACTTC.

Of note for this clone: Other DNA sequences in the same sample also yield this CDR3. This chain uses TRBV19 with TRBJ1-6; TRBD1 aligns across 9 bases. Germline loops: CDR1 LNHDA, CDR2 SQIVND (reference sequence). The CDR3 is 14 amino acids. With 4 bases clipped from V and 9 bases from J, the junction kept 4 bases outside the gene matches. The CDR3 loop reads CASSTGQGASPLHF. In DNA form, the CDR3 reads TGTGCCAGTAGTACGGGACAGGGCGCTTCACCCCTCCACTTT.

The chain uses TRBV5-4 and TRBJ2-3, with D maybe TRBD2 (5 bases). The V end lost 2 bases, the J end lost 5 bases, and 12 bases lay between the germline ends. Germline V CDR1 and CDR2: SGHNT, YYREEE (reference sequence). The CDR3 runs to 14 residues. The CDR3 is CASSFRDVGDTQYF. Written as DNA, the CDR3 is TGTGCCAGCAGCTTCCGGGATGTCGGAGATACGCAGTATTTT.

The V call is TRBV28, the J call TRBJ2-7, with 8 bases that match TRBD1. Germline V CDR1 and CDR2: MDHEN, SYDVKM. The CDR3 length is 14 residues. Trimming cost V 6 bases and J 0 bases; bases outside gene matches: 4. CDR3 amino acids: CASSPGQGSYEQYF. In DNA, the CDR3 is TGTGCCAGCAGCCCAGGACAGGGCTCCTACGAGCAGTACTTC. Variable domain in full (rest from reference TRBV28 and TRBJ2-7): DVKVTQSSRYLVKRTGEKVFLECVQDMDHENMFWYRQDPGLGLRLIYFSYDVKMKEKGDIPEGYSVSREKKERFSLILESASTNQTSMYLCASSPGQGSYEQYFGPGTRLTVT.

The CDR3 coding sequence is TGTGCCAGCAGGCGAACGAACACCGGGGAGCTGTTTTTT. Translated: CASRRTNTGELFF. The V and J genes are TRBV3-1 (or the pseudogene TRBV3-2) and TRBJ2-2; D gene unclear. The germline gives CDR1 LGHDT, CDR2 YNNKEL (reference sequence). V dropped 6 bases and J dropped 0 bases, with 5 bases sitting between them. The CDR3 sequence is 13 residues long.

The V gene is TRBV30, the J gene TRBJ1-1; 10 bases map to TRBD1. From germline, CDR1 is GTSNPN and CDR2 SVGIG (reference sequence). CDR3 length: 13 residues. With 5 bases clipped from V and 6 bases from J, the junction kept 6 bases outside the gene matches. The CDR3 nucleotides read TGTGCCTGGGCCGGGACAGGGGTCTCTGAAGCTTTCTTT. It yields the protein CAWAGTGVSEAFF.

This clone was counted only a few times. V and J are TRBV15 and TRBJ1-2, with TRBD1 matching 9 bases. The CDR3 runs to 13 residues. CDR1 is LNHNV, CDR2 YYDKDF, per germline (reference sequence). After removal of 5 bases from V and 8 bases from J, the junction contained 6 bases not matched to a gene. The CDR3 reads CATSPRTGDGYTF. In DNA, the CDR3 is TGTGCCACCAGCCCCCGGACAGGGGACGGCTACACCTTC.